This T cell receptor (beta chain) was retrieved from a study of PD-1 blockade in classical Hodgkin lymphoma. Time point reported: cycle 4 day 1 (C4D1), after 5 to 7 weeks of nivolumab. Brentuximab vedotin exposure varied among the patients, all of whom had relapsed after autologous stem cell transplantation. Thawed PBMCs underwent magnetic negative selection to yield purified CD4+ T cells. Best responses fell into complete response, partial response or progressive disease. Findings of the study overall: Compared with baseline, CD4+ but not CD8+ TCR diversity had risen significantly by C4D1. Complete responders matched newly diagnosed patients in baseline diversity.

Remarks on this clone: What it recognizes is unknown.

V lost 7 bases and J lost 0; bases outside the gene matches: 3. Looked up from germline, CDR1 is SNHLY and CDR2 is FYNNEI. There are 16 residues in the CDR3. The data were produced by immunoSEQ multiplex PCR, yet TCRdb's version contains in-frame clones alone and is incomplete. There are around 25,000 clones in the sample; around 85% occur only once, and about 3.4% lies in the top ten. The sequence came from a human donor with classical Hodgkin lymphoma. This chain links TRBV2 with TRBJ2-2, with 12 bases aligning to TRBD1. The sample consisted of CD4+ T cells from blood, taken before the fourth cycle of nivolumab. The CDR3 nucleotides are TGTGCCAGCAAGGGACAGGGGGCCACGAACACCGGGGAGCTGTTTTTT. Its protein product is CASKGQGATNTGELFF.